This passage covers 4 T cell receptor beta chains from one sample sequenced in a study of T-cell reconstitution after alpha-beta-depleted transplantation in children. During its preparation, the TCRbeta library received unique molecular identifiers. TCRdb ran MiXCR on the PCR reads and lists one entry per CDR3 protein. This table holds almost 250,000 distinct CDR3 sequences, about 26% found once. The sample in question was PBMCs, obtained before TCRalphabeta/CD19-depleted stem cell transplant. The receptors here all came from a girl aged 2 to 10 with Fanconi anemia, due to receive a stem cell transplant.

Here the CDR3 reads CASRMDGGETQYF. The CDR3 DNA reads TGTGCCAGCAGAATGGACGGAGGGGAGACCCAGTACTTC. The chain recombines TRBV2 with TRBJ2-5; D might be TRBD2 (6 bases). This CDR3 comprises 13 residues. Germline V gives CDR1 SNHLY, CDR2 FYNNEI. Trimming pared 6 bases from V and 5 bases from J, leaving 13 bases between.

This clonotype was found a few times. This sequence joins TRBV11-2 and TRBJ2-1, with TRBD1 as a possible D gene (5 bases). CDR3 size: 15 residues. Trimming stripped 1 base from V and 3 bases from J, with 10 bases between. CDR1 and CDR2 from the germline V gene are SGHAT and FQNNGV. CDR3 region: CASSLARVVYNEQFF. The CDR3 DNA follows: TGTGCCAGCAGCTTAGCCAGGGTCGTCTACAATGAGCAGTTCTTC.

This clonotype has a count of ten or more. The rearrangement uses TRBV30 and TRBJ2-2; D is possibly TRBD2 (5 bases). From germline, CDR1 is GTSNPN and CDR2 SVGIG (reference sequence). The CDR3 has 14 amino acids. V lost 4 bases and J lost 6, with 15 bases in between. CDR3 region: CAWTPIRGSGELFF. Here the CDR3 DNA reads TGTGCCTGGACACCTATCCGGGGTTCCGGGGAGCTGTTTTTT.

This clonotype was counted ten times or more. V and J are TRBV6-4 and TRBJ2-3; TRBD2 agrees at 7 bases. CDR1 is MRHNA and CDR2 is SNTAGT in the germline V gene. Trimming removed 2 bases from V and 0 bases from J; junction bases left unmatched: 5. This CDR3 is 16 amino acids long. The CDR3 is CASSDMSGASTDTQYF. The DNA for the CDR3 is TGTGCCAGCAGTGACATGAGCGGGGCTAGCACAGATACGCAGTATTTT.